This TCR beta chain appears in the sequencing data of a study of CXCR3-negative and CXCR3-positive naive CD8 T cells (dated by TCRdb to the late 2010s). About the investigation overall: In total, roughly 150 million TRB reads were obtained, or roughly 1.5 +/- 0.3 million reads per library. The diversity and physicochemical repertoire analyses included fewer than twelve donors pooled from two independent experiments. TRBV-TRBJ cluster analysis included naive subsets from 5 or 6 donors and memory cells from 3 donors. General findings and caveats noted by the study authors: Surface CD5, linked to self-reactivity in mice, was comparable between naive subsets; TCR interaction strength was therefore also inferred from TRB CDR3 physicochemical properties. Comparably high repertoire diversity was found in both naive subsets, whereas much lower repertoire diversity was found in memory CD8+ T cells. Freshly isolated PBMCs were used for most assays because CXCR3 expression went down partially after cryopreservation. TRB CDR3s from CXCR3-positive naive cells showed higher hydrophobicity (lower Kidera factor 4), lower energy, and higher strength and volume indices than CXCR3-negative naive cells. Within the same donor, TRBV-TRBJ usage looked similar between naive CXCR3-negative and CXCR3-positive cells, but memory cells had distinct patterns.

TCRdb lists the instrument as NextSeq 550. The Human TCR Profiling Kit (MiLaboratory) was used to make UMI-labeled 5' RACE TRB cDNA libraries. The full amount of extracted RNA was used for cDNA synthesis, and the full amount of resulting cDNA was used for PCR amplification. Libraries were prepared in parallel with an identical number of PCR cycles. On the study's bioinformatics: About 53,000 +/- 9,400 unique UMI-labeled TRB cDNA molecules per library were extracted with MIGEC and MiXCR, with at least two reads per UMI required. An average of roughly 40,000 +/- 10,000 functional in-frame TRB CDR3 nucleotide clonotypes without stop codons was found per library. After downsampling to 5000 UMI-labeled TRB molecules per sample, diversity metrics such as normalized Shannon-Wiener and Chao1 were calculated in VDJtools. Clonotype-size-weighted physicochemical properties of the central five CDR3 residues (interaction energy, strength, volume and Kidera factor 4) were computed in VDJtools. The reads, reprocessed by TCRdb, yield one row per CDR3 protein sequence and no DNA. For this entry, the V and J calls and clone size follow TCRdb and not the study's own pipeline. The sample's table covers approximately 47,000 distinct CDR3 sequences. Of the sample, roughly 2.5% is held by the ten largest clones.

For every CD8+ T cell subset, under 350,000 cells were flow-sorted straight into RLT lysis buffer, and each subset was sorted in triplicate. To keep memory contaminants out, a stringent definition of naive CD8+ T cells was applied: CD45RO-CCR7+CD27+CD95-. Peripheral blood mononuclear cells were isolated from buffy coats by standard density gradient centrifugation. A FACSAria III was used to flow-sort naive CXCR3-negative and CXCR3-positive CD8+ T cells. Total RNA was extracted from sorted cells with an RNeasy Mini Kit. The germline V gene provides CDR1 MDHEN and CDR2 SYDVKM. The CDR3 holds 11 amino acids from the cysteine to the phenylalanine. No DNA accompanies this entry. To note about this clonotype: The specificity of this receptor is unknown.

The receptor was derived from a human donor in good health. Some clones in this sample may be carry-over from other donors' samples. This chain is built from TRBV28 and TRBJ2-1; checking the TCRdb D call of TRBD1 is not possible without DNA. The source material was naive CXCR3- CD8+ T cells from blood. What this sample's cell subset or site label stands for: CD45RO-CCR7+CD27+CD95- naive CD8+ T cells lacking CXCR3 (TNR3-). The CDR3 protein is CASPQGNEQFF.